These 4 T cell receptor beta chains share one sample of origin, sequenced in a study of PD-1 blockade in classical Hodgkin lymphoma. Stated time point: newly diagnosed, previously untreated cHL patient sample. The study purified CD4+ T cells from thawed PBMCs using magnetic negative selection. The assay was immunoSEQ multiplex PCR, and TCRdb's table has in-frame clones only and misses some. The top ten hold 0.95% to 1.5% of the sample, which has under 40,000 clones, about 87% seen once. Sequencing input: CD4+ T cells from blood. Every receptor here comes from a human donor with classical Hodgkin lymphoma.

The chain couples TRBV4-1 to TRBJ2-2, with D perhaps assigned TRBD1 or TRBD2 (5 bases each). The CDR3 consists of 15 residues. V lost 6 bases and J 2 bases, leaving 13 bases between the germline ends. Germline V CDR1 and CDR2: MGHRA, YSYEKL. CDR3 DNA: TGCGCCAGCAGTCGTCCGGGACGAAACACCGGGGAGCTGTTTTTT. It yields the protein CASSRPGRNTGELFF.

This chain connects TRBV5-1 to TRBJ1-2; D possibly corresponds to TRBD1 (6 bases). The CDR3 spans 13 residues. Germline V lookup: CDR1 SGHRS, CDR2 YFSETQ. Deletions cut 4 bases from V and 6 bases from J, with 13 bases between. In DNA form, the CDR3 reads TGCGCCAGCAGCCTAAGAGGGGGAAATGGCTACACCTTC. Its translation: CASSLRGGNGYTF.

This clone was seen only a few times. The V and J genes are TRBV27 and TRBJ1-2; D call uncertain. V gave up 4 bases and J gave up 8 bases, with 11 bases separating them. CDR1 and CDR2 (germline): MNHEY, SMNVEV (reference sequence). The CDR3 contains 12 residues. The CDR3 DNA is TGTGCCAGCAGTTCCGGGTCTGGAGGCTACACCTTC. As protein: CASSSGSGGYTF.

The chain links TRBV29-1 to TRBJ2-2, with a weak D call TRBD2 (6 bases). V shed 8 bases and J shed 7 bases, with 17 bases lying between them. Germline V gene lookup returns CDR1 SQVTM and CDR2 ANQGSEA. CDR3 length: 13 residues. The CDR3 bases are TGCAGCTACGCGGGTTCGCGGGGCGGGGAGCTGTTTTTT. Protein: CSYAGSRGGELFF.